The 20 T cell receptor beta chains below come from one sample, sequenced in a study of vaccination effects on CD4 cells after COVID-19 (dated by TCRdb to between 2021 and 2024). The library was obtained by the immunoSEQ multiplex PCR assay. As stored in TCRdb, this immuneACCESS dataset retains in-frame rearrangements with V and J assigned. A fraction of the clones does not appear; measured against another copy, unresolved V genes explain less than half of the discrepancy, and the remainder lacks a known reason. The sample table contains roughly 27,000 clones; only one count was recorded for 77% of them. Around 21% of the sample is held by the ten biggest clonotypes. In the ViraFEST assay, PBMC were stimulated with viral peptide pools, and antigen-specific CD4+ T cell clonotypes were then identified by expansion using TCR sequencing. After 10 to 11 days of culture, CD4+ T cells were isolated with the EasySep CD4+ T cell isolation kit. Convalescent patients had PCR-confirmed SARS-CoV-2 infection between March and December 2020, before Alpha, Beta and Delta variants emerged in the United States.

These receptors have no known antigen. The sequencing here drew on CD4+ T cells from PBMCs cultured with HCoV-NL63 spike peptides, taken before COVID-19 vaccination. Explained via the paper, the cell subset or site label denotes: HCoV-NL63 spike overlapping peptide pool stimulation. The origin of the receptors is a human donor who had a prior SARS-CoV-2 infection.

The chain couples TRBV21-1 to TRBJ2-7; whether TRBD2, the table's D call, matches the DNA was not checked. TRBV21-1 is a listed pseudogene. The CDR3 is 20 amino acids. CDR3: CASSKDGPGGRLAGSSEQYF. The CDR3 nucleotides are TGTGCCAGCAGCAAAGATGGTCCAGGGGGACGGCTAGCGGGAAGTAGCGAGCAGTACTTC.

The chain uses TRBV1 and TRBJ2-3; TRBD2, the table's D call, lacks a check against the DNA. TRBV1 constitutes a pseudogene. The CDR3 sequence is 18 residues long. This CDR3 reads CTSSQDPAGGKRTDTQYF. CDR3 nucleotide sequence: TGCACCAGCAGCCAAGACCCAGCGGGGGGGAAACGCACAGATACGCAGTATTTT.

The rearrangement links TRBV7-9 to TRBJ2-3, with 10 bases matching TRBD2. The germline V gene encodes CDR1 SEHNR and CDR2 FQNEAQ (reference sequence). The CDR3 consists of 16 residues. J was trimmed by 1 base and V by 2 bases; bases with no gene match: 3. The CDR3 here is CASSLSLAGGTDTQYF. The CDR3 region has the DNA TGTGCCAGCAGCTTAAGCCTAGCGGGGGGCACAGATACGCAGTATTTT.

This clone was seen a few times. The V and J genes are TRBV5-6 and TRBJ1-1; 7 positions agree with TRBD1. Germline CDR1 reads SGHDT; CDR2 reads YYEEEE. Losses at the gene ends were 3 bases for V and 5 bases for J; bases not matched to a gene: 10. CDR3 length: 15 amino acids. This chain's CDR3 is CASSSSGGIGTEAFF. The CDR3 DNA reads as TGTGCCAGCAGCTCTTCAGGGGGAATAGGGACTGAAGCTTTCTTT.

The rearrangement joins TRBV7-2 to TRBJ1-5, with D maybe TRBD1 (5 bases). Germline V CDR1 and CDR2: SGHTA, FQGNSA. Trimming removed 2 bases from V and 5 bases from J, with 7 bases in between. The CDR3 loop spans 13 amino acids. Here the CDR3 reads CASSLMGDQPQHF. CDR3 DNA: TGTGCCAGCAGCTTAATGGGGGATCAGCCCCAGCATTTT.

The chain couples TRBV18 to TRBJ2-1; TRBD2 aligns across 16 bases. The V and J ends lost 3 bases and 1 base, in that order; junction bases with no gene match: 12. Germline lookup yields CDR1 KGHSH and CDR2 LQKENI. The CDR3 has 21 amino acids. CDR3 DNA: TGTGCCAGCTCACCCAGAGGGAACCCGGGACTAGCGGGAGGGTCCTACAATGAGCAGTTCTTC. Protein sequence: CASSPRGNPGLAGGSYNEQFF.

This sequence joins TRBV5-4 and TRBJ2-2; D remains ambiguous. This CDR3 comprises 14 residues. Germline V gene lookup returns CDR1 SGHNT and CDR2 YYREEE (reference sequence). Trimming removed 3 bases at V and 5 bases at J, with 11 bases between. In nucleotides, the CDR3 is TGTGCCAGCAGCTCCTCGGCTCCGACCGGGGAGCTGTTTTTT. It specifies CASSSSAPTGELFF. Together with reference TRBV5-4 and TRBJ2-2, the CDR3 gives the full variable domain: ETGVTQSPTHLIKTRGQQVTLRCSSQSGHNTVSWYQQALGQGPQFIFQYYREEENGRGNFPPRFSGLQFPNYSSELNVNALELDDSALYLCASSSSAPTGELFFGEGSRLTVL.

The rearrangement uses TRBV2 and TRBJ2-5, with D perhaps TRBD1 or TRBD2 (6 bases each). The V gene's germline CDR1 is SNHLY and CDR2 FYNNEI. V was shortened by 5 bases and J by 5 bases, with 12 bases between the two germline ends. This CDR3 has 13 residues. In nucleotides, the CDR3 is TGTGCCAGCAGTCCGGACAGCGGGGAGACCCAGTACTTC. Encoded protein: CASSPDSGETQYF.

The chain is built from TRBV7-9 and TRBJ2-2, with D perhaps matching TRBD1 or TRBD2 (6 bases each). Trimming stripped 1 base from V and 6 bases from J, with 15 bases between. The CDR3 length is 16 residues. Germline lookup yields CDR1 SEHNR and CDR2 FQNEAQ (reference sequence). CDR3 DNA sequence: TGTGCCAGCAGCTTAGAAGTCGGGGGCATATCCGGGGAGCTGTTTTTT. Amino acids: CASSLEVGGISGELFF. The variable domain in full, with the rest retrieved from reference TRBV7-9 and TRBJ2-2, is DTGVSQNPRHKITKRGQNVTFRCDPISEHNRLYWYRQTLGQGPEFLTYFQNEAQLEKSRLLSDRFSAERPKGSFSTLEIQRTEQGDSAMYLCASSLEVGGISGELFFGEGSRLTVL.

V and J are TRBV5-1 and TRBJ2-3; 11 nucleotides line up with TRBD2. Looked up from germline, CDR1 is SGHRS and CDR2 is YFSETQ. V lost 0 bases to trimming and J lost 5 bases; unmatched junction nucleotides: 14. The CDR3 is 19 residues long. The CDR3 is CASSLAGTSGRRRIDTQYF. CDR3 sequence (DNA): TGCGCCAGCAGCTTGGCTGGTACTAGCGGGAGAAGGCGAATAGATACGCAGTATTTT.

The chain couples TRBV11-2 to TRBJ2-7; D unresolved. Germline-derived CDR1 and CDR2 are SGHAT and FQNNGV. The CDR3 runs to 17 residues. Trimming shortened V by 0 bases and J by 4 bases, and 19 bases separated the two germline ends. Here the CDR3 DNA reads TGTGCCAGCAGCTTAGATGGAGTGCTGGGTCATAGGTACGAGCAGTACTTC. This gives the protein CASSLDGVLGHRYEQYF.

The chain has TRBV6-5 and TRBJ2-6; D unclear. Trimming shortened V by 7 bases and J by 1 base, and 5 bases separated the two germline ends. Germline V CDR1 and CDR2: MNHEY, SVGAGI. This CDR3 is 13 amino acids long. Here the CDR3 reads CASTGSGANVLTF. The DNA of the CDR3 is TGTGCCAGCACTGGGTCTGGGGCCAACGTCCTGACTTTC.

The rearrangement uses TRBV28 and TRBJ1-2; 7 bases line up with TRBD1. Germline trimming cut 0 bases from V and 1 base from J; bases unmatched to any gene: 5. This CDR3 has 16 amino acids. The germline V gene encodes CDR1 MDHEN and CDR2 SYDVKM. In nucleotides, the CDR3 is TGTGCCAGCAGTTTATGGGGACAGTCTATTAACTATGGCTACACCTTC. It translates to CASSLWGQSINYGYTF.

The rearrangement uses TRBV19 and TRBJ1-1, with D possibly TRBD1 on 6 matching bases. Germline V CDR1 and CDR2: LNHDA, SQIVND (reference sequence). The CDR3 has 16 amino acids. Trimming removed 4 bases from V and 5 bases from J, with 20 bases in between. In DNA, the CDR3 is TGTGCCAGTAGTACCCAAAGGGGGGGGGCGCGGACTGAAGCTTTCTTT. It encodes CASSTQRGGARTEAFF.

The V gene is TRBV3-1 (or the pseudogene TRBV3-2), the J gene TRBJ2-3, with D unclear. V lost 0 bases and J lost 6, with 19 bases in between. The CDR3 has 17 amino acids. Germline V gene lookup returns CDR1 LGHDT and CDR2 YNNKEL (reference sequence). The CDR3, as DNA: TGTGCCAGCAGCCAAGATCAATGGGGTCTGGGTAGGGATACGCAGTATTTT. Translated: CASSQDQWGLGRDTQYF.

The chain couples TRBV19 to TRBJ1-3; 7 bases are shared with TRBD1. Per the germline V gene, CDR1 is LNHDA and CDR2 is SQIVND (reference sequence). V lost 10 bases and J lost 3; bases outside the gene matches: 9. The CDR3 spans 14 residues. CDR3 sequence reads: CATKRQGDGNTIYF. The DNA for the CDR3 is TGTGCCACCAAGAGACAGGGTGATGGAAACACCATATATTTT. The complete variable domain, with remaining parts taken from reference TRBV19 and TRBJ1-3, reads DGGITQSPKYLFRKEGQNVTLSCEQNLNHDAMYWYRQDPGQGLRLIYYSQIVNDFQKGDIAEGYSVSREKKESFPLTVTSAQKNPTAFYLCATKRQGDGNTIYFGEGSWLTVV.

This clone is a singleton in its sample. The rearrangement links TRBV9 to TRBJ2-5; D ambiguous. The V gene lost 0 bases and the J gene lost 8 bases, with 17 bases spanning the gap. This CDR3 has 15 residues. The V gene's germline CDR1 is SGDLS and CDR2 YYNGEE. In nucleotides, the CDR3 is TGTGCCAGCAGCGTAGGCTCACCTACTTTGGAAACCCAGTACTTC. Amino acid sequence: CASSVGSPTLETQYF.

The V and J genes are TRBV14 and TRBJ2-3, with D perhaps given as TRBD1 or TRBD2 (5 bases each). Trimming cost V 4 bases and J 4 bases, with 18 bases left between them. This CDR3 spans 16 amino acids. CDR1 is SGHDN, CDR2 FVKESK, per germline. CDR3: CASSPRAAVRADTQYF. CDR3 in DNA: TGTGCCAGCAGCCCGCGGGCTGCTGTCAGGGCAGATACGCAGTATTTT.

This clone turned up a few times. The V call is TRBV4-2, the J call TRBJ1-1; 8 bases align to TRBD1. Germline trimming cut 0 bases from V and 4 bases from J; bases unmatched to any gene: 4. There are 15 residues in the CDR3. Germline loops: CDR1 LGHNA, CDR2 YNFKEQ. In DNA form, the CDR3 reads TGTGCCAGCAGCCAAGAAACAGGGGGAGGCACTGAAGCTTTCTTT. It codes for CASSQETGGGTEAFF.

V is TRBV5-1 and J is TRBJ2-3, with 14 bases lining up with TRBD2. In germline, CDR1 is SGHRS, CDR2 YFSETQ. The CDR3 is made up of 17 amino acids. The V gene end was trimmed by 4 bases and the J gene end by 5 bases; junction bases not matched to a gene: 9. The CDR3 is CASSLPTSGGALDTQYF. CDR3 in DNA: TGCGCCAGCAGCCTACCGACTAGCGGGGGGGCCTTAGATACGCAGTATTTT.